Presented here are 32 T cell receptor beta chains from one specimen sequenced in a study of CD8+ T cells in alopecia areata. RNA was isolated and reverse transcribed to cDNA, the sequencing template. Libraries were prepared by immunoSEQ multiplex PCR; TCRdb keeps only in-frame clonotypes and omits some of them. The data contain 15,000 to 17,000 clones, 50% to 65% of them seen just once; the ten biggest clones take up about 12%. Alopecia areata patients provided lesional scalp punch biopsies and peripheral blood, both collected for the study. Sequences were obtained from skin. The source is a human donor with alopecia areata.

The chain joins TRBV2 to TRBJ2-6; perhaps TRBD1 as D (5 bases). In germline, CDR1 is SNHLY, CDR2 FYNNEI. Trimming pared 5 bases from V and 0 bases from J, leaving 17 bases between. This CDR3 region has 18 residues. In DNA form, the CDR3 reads TGTGCCAGCAGTAGTTTGGCAGGGCTAGGCTCTGGGGCCAACGTCCTGACTTTC. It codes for CASSSLAGLGSGANVLTF.

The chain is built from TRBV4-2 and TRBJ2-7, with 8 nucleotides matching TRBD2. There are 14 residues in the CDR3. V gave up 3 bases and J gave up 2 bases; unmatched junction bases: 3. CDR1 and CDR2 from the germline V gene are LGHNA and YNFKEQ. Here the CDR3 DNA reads TGTGCCAGCAGCCAGGGACTAGTCGCCTACGAGCAGTACTTC. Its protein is CASSQGLVAYEQYF.

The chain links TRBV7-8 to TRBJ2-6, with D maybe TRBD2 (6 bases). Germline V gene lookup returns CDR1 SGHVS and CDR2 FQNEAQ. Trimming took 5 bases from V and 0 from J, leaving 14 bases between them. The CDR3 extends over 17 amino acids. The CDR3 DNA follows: TGTGCCAGCAGCCCGGGAGCAGCACTCTCTGGGGCCAACGTCCTGACTTTC. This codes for CASSPGAALSGANVLTF. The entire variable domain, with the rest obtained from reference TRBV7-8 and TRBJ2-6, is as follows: GAGVSQSPRYKVAKRGQDVALRCDPISGHVSLFWYQQALGQGPEFLTYFQNEAQLDKSGLPSDRFFAERPEGSVSTLKIQRTQQEDSAVYLCASSPGAALSGANVLTFGAGSRLTVL.

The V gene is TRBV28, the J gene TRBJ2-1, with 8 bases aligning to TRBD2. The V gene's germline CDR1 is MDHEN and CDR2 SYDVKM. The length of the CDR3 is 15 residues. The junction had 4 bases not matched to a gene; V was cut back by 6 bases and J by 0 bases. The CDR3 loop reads CASSNSGSSYNEQFF. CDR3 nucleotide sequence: TGTGCCAGCAGCAACAGCGGGAGCTCCTACAATGAGCAGTTCTTC.

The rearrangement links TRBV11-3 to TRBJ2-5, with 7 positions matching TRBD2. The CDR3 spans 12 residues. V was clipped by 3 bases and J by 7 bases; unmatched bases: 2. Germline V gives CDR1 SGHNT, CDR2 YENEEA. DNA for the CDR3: TGTGCCAGCAGCTTGGGGACTACGACCCAGTACTTC. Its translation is CASSLGTTTQYF.

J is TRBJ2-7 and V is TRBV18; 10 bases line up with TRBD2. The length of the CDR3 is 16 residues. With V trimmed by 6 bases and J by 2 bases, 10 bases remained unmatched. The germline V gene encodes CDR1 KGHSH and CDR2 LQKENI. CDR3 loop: CASSPLTSGQTYEQYF. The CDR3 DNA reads TGTGCCAGCTCTCCGCTGACTAGCGGGCAGACCTACGAGCAGTACTTC.

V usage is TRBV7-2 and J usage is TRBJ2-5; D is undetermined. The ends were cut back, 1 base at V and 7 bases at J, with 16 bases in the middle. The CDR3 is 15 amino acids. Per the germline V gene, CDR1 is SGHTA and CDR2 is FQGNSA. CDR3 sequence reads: CASSLEMVARGTQYF. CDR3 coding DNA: TGTGCCAGCAGCTTAGAGATGGTGGCTCGAGGGACCCAGTACTTC.

This chain's CDR3 is CASKRGPSTEAFF. CDR3 sequence (DNA): TGCGCCAGCAAAAGGGGGCCGAGCACTGAAGCTTTCTTT. The chain uses TRBV4-1 and TRBJ1-1; 7 positions agree with TRBD1. The CDR3 runs to 13 residues. With V trimmed by 7 bases and J by 4 bases, 6 bases remained unmatched. The germline CDR1 and CDR2 sequences are MGHRA and YSYEKL.

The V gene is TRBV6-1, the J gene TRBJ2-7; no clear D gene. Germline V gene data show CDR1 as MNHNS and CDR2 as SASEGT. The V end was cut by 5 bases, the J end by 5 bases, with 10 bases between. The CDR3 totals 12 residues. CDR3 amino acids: CASSQTNDEQYF. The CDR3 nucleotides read TGTGCCAGCAGTCAGACGAACGACGAGCAGTACTTC.

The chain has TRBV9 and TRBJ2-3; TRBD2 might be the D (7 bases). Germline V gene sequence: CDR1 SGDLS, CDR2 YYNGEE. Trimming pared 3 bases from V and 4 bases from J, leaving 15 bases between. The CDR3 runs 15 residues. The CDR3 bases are TGTGCCAGCAGCGAGGGGGGGTTTGGTGCAGATACGCAGTATTTT. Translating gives CASSEGGFGADTQYF.

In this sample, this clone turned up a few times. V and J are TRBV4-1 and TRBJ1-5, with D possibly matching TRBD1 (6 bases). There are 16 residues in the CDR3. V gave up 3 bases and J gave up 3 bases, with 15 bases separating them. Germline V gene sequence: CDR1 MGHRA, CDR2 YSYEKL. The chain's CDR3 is CASSQAGGGNNQPQHF. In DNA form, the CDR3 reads TGCGCCAGCAGCCAGGCCGGCGGGGGCAACAATCAGCCCCAGCATTTT.

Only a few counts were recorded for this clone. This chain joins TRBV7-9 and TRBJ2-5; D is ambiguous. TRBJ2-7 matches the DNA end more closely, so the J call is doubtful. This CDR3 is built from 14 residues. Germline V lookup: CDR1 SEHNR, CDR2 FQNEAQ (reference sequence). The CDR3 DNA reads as TGTGCCAGCAGCTTAGGGGCCTTTGGATACGAGCAGTACTTC. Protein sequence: CASSLGAFGYEQYF.

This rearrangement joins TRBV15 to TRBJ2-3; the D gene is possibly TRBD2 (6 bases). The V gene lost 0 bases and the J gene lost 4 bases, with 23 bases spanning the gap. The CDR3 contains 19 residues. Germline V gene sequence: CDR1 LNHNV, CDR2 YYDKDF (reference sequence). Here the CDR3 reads CATSRDRIFRTRRADTQYF. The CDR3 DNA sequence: TGTGCCACCAGCAGAGATCGTATCTTCAGAACCCGGAGGGCAGATACGCAGTATTTT.

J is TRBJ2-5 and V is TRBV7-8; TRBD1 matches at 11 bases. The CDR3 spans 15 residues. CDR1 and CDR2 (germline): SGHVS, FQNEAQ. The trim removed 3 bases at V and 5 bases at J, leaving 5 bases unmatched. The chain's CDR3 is CASSLDRGLSETQYF. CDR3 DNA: TGTGCCAGCAGCTTGGACAGGGGGCTTAGTGAGACCCAGTACTTC. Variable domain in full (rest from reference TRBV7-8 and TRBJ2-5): GAGVSQSPRYKVAKRGQDVALRCDPISGHVSLFWYQQALGQGPEFLTYFQNEAQLDKSGLPSDRFFAERPEGSVSTLKIQRTQQEDSAVYLCASSLDRGLSETQYFGPGTRLLVL.

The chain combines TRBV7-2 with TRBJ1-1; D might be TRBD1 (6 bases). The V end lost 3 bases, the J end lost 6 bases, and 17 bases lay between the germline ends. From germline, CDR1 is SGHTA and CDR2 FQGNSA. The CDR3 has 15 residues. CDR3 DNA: TGTGCCAGCAGCTTCTCAGGGGTCCTGGCCCCTGAAGCTTTCTTT. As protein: CASSFSGVLAPEAFF.

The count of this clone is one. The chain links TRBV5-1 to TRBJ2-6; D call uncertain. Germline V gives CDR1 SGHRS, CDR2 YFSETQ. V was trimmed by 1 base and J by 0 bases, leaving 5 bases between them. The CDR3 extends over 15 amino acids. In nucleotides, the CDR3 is TGCGCCAGCAGCTTGTCTAACTCTGGGGCCAACGTCCTGACTTTC. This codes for CASSLSNSGANVLTF.

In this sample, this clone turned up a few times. The CDR3: CAGETSNEQFF. In DNA form, the CDR3 reads TGTGCCGGCGAGACAAGCAATGAGCAGTTCTTC. The chain has TRBV5-4 and TRBJ2-1; D not resolved. CDR3 length: 11 amino acids. Germline V gene data show CDR1 as SGHNT and CDR2 as YYREEE (reference sequence). The V end lost 10 bases, the J end lost 6 bases, and 11 bases lay between the germline ends. The full variable domain, in which reference TRBV5-4 and TRBJ2-1 provide the parts outside the CDR3, is ETGVTQSPTHLIKTRGQQVTLRCSSQSGHNTVSWYQQALGQGPQFIFQYYREEENGRGNFPPRFSGLQFPNYSSELNVNALELDDSALYLCAGETSNEQFFGPGTRLTVL.

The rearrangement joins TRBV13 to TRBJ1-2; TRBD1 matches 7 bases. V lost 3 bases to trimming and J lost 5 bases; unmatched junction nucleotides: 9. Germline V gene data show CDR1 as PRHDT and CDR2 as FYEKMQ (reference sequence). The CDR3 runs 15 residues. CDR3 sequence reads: CASSFRGVPLYGYTF. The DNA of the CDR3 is TGTGCCAGCAGCTTCAGGGGGGTGCCTCTATATGGCTACACCTTC.

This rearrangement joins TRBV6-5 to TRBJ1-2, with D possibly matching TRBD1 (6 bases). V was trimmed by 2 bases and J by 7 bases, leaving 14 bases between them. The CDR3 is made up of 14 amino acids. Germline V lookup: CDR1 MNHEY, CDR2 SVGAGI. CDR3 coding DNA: TGTGCCAGCAGTTACGATAAACAGGGAAGTGGCTACACCTTC. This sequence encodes CASSYDKQGSGYTF.

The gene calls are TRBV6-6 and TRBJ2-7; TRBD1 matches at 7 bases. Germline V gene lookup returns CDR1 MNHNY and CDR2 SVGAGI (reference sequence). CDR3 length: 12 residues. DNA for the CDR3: TGTGCATCAGGGGACAGAGACTACGAGCAGTACTTC. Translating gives CASGDRDYEQYF.

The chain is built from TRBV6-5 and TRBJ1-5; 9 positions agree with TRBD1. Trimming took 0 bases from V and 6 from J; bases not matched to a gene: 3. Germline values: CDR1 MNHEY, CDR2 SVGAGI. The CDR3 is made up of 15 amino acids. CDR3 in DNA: TGTGCCAGCAGTTACTCCGGACAGGGGACTCAGCCCCAGCATTTT. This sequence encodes CASSYSGQGTQPQHF.

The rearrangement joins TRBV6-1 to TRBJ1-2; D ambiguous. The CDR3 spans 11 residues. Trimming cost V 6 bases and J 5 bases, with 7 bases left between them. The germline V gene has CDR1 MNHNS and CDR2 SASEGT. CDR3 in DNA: TGTGCCAGCAGCCCCGGGTATGGCTACACCTTC. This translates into CASSPGYGYTF.

The CDR3 DNA reads as TGCAGCGTTGGATTTCTAGCGGGGACCTTTTACAATGAGCAGTTCTTC. Translated, it gives CSVGFLAGTFYNEQFF. V gene TRBV29-1 combines with J gene TRBJ2-1; TRBD2 matches at 9 bases. The CDR3 sequence is 16 residues long. Trimming at V came to 4 bases and at J to 4 bases, leaving 11 bases not matched to a gene. In germline, CDR1 is SQVTM, CDR2 ANQGSEA.

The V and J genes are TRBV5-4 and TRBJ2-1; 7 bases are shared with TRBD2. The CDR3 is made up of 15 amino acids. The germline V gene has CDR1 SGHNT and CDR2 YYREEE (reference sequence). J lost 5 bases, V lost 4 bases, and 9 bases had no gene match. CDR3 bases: TGTGCCAGCAGCCCAACCGGGACTATAAACAATGAGCAGTTCTTC. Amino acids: CASSPTGTINNEQFF.

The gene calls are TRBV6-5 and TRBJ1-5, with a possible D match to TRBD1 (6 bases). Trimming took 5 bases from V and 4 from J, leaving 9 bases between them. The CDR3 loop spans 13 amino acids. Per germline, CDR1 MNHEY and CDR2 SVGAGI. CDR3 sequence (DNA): TGTGCCAGCAGTGTACAGGGTAATCAGCCCCAGCATTTT. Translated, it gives CASSVQGNQPQHF.

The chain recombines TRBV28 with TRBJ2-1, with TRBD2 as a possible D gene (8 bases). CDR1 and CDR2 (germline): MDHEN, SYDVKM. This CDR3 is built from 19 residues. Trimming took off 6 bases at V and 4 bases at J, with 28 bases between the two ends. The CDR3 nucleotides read TGTGCCAGCAGCATGAGACAGGGTGTAGCTAGCGGGTTTTACAATGAGCAGTTCTTC. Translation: CASSMRQGVASGFYNEQFF.

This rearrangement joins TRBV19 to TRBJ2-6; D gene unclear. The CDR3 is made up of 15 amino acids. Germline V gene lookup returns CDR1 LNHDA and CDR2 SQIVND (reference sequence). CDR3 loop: CATKTLRSGANVLTF. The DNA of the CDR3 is TGTGCAACTAAGACATTACGGTCTGGGGCCAACGTCCTGACTTTC.

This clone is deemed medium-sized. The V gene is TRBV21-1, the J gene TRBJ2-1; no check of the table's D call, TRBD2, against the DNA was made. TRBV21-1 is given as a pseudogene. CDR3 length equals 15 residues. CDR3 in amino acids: CASSKVRGPEGEQFF. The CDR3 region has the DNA TGTGCCAGCAGCAAAGTGCGGGGACCGGAGGGTGAGCAGTTCTTC.

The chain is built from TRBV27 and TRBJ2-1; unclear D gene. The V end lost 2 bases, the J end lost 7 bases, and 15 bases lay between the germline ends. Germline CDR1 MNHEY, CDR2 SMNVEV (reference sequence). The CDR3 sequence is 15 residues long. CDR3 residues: CASSLLDFDSNEQFF. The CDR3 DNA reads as TGTGCCAGCAGTTTACTCGATTTTGATTCAAATGAGCAGTTCTTC.

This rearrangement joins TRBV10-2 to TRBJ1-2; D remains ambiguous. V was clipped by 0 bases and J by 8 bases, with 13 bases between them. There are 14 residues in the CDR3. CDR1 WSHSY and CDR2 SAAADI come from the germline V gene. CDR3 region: CASSESILGQGYTF. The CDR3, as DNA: TGCGCCAGCAGTGAGTCGATTCTGGGCCAGGGCTACACCTTC.

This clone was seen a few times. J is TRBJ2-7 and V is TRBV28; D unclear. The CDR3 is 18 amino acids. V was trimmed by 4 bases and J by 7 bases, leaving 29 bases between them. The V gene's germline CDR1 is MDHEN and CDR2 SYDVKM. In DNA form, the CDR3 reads TGTGCCAGCAGTTGCACAATGTGTGTGTCCTCTCTGGATTCGGAGCAGTACTTC. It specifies CASSCTMCVSSLDSEQYF.

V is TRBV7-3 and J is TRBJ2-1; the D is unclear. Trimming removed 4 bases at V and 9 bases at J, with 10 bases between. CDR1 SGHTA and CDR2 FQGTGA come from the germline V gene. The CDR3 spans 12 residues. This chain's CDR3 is CASSSRFVEQFF. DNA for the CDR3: TGTGCCAGCAGCTCTAGATTTGTTGAGCAGTTCTTC.